This TCR beta chain is from a study of CD8 T cells in acute hepatitis C reinfection. Study results and caveats: Few CDR3s matched those for other epitopes. One of thirteen outcome-independent public clonotypes used V04-02/J02-02.

Time point meaning: naive CD8 control sorted from an acute-time-point sample. TCRdb's copy holds only in-frame clones and misses some; the assay was immunoSEQ multiplex PCR. This sample has approximately 40,000 clones, with 70% to 90% found just once. Regarding this clone: The antigen is not known.

Sequencing was performed on naive CD8+ T cells from PBMCs. This sequence was found in a young woman who spontaneously cleared hepatitis C infection.

This chain's CDR3 is CASSLSSMQETQYF. CDR3 DNA sequence: TGTGCCAGCAGCTTAAGTTCCATGCAAGAGACCCAGTACTTC. This chain links TRBV11-2 with TRBJ2-5; D is ambiguous. CDR1 SGHAT and CDR2 FQNNGV come from the germline V gene. V lost 2 bases to trimming and J lost 2 bases, with 9 bases between them. The CDR3 runs to 14 residues.